The sequence of this T cell receptor beta chain was determined in a study of shared clonotypes between healthy human individuals. Study background: Each donor contributed plates that comprised three CD4 naive, three CD4 memory, two CD8 naive and one CD8 memory.

Profiled with immunoSEQ multiplex PCR; TCRdb holds only in-frame clones, not every one. The sample records nearly 1 million clones, 76% being singletons. The sample holds many counts of this clone. Germline V gene lookup returns CDR1 MNHNS and CDR2 SASEGT. With V trimmed by 4 bases and J by 4 bases, 13 bases remained unmatched. This CDR3 has 17 amino acids. This rearrangement joins TRBV6-1 to TRBJ1-5, with 7 bases aligning to TRBD1. The TCR comes from a man aged 18 to 29 in good health. The sequenced sample consisted of memory CD4+ T cells sorted from blood. Described subset: CD45RA-negative fraction. CDR3 loop: CASSALETGTFNQPQHF. The DNA of the CDR3 is TGTGCCAGCAGTGCGTTGGAGACAGGGACTTTTAATCAGCCCCAGCATTTT.